Shown below are 5 T cell receptor beta chains from a single sample sequenced in a study of post-analysis software for immune sequencing data. Study observations and caveats: When patients were compared with controls, a handful of TRBV segments were more frequent, TRBV5-6, TRBV5-1 and TRBV20-1 among them.

These receptors' antigens are unknown. Prepared TCR beta cDNA libraries contained unique molecular identifiers. Each CDR3 protein gets one entry after TCRdb re-called the PCR reads with MiXCR. The data show 600,000 to 700,000 distinct CDR3 sequences, roughly three fifths seen once. Sequencing input: blood. The receptors derive from a girl aged 2-10 years with multiple sclerosis.

The chain joins TRBV7-2 to TRBJ2-3; D perhaps matches TRBD2 (5 bases). The CDR3 loop spans 14 amino acids. Trimming removed 5 bases from V and 1 base from J, with 10 bases in between. The germline gives CDR1 SGHTA, CDR2 FQGNSA. The CDR3 bases are TGTGCCAGCAGCCCCCCCGGGGGCACAGATACGCAGTATTTT. This translates into CASSPPGGTDTQYF.

The chain carries TRBV29-1 and TRBJ2-5; D possibly uses TRBD1 or TRBD2 (5 bases each). This CDR3 has 12 residues. Trimming stripped 7 bases from V and 5 bases from J, with 14 bases between. Germline loops: CDR1 SQVTM, CDR2 ANQGSEA. The CDR3, as DNA: TGCAGCGGAGGGGCAGCGAAGGAGACCCAGTACTTC. It encodes CSGGAAKETQYF.

This clonotype showed up just a few times. The CDR3 coding sequence is TGCAGTGCTAGAGATGAGGGTTCCTACGAGCAGTACTTC. Translated: CSARDEGSYEQYF. The J gene is TRBJ2-7, the V gene TRBV20-1; weak D call: TRBD2 (5 bases). Germline CDR1 DFQATT, CDR2 SNEGSKA (reference sequence). Trimming pared 0 bases from V and 1 base from J, leaving 7 bases between. The CDR3 length is 13 residues.

V usage is TRBV20-1 and J usage is TRBJ2-3, with 7 bases that match TRBD2. Germline V lookup: CDR1 DFQATT, CDR2 SNEGSKA (reference sequence). The V gene end was trimmed by 0 bases and the J gene end by 2 bases; junction bases not matched to a gene: 11. The CDR3 is made up of 17 amino acids. CDR3 sequence (DNA): TGCAGTGCTAGAGACCGGCTAGCGGCGACTAACACAGATACGCAGTATTTT. Protein sequence: CSARDRLAATNTDTQYF.

This clonotype has only one observation. The rearrangement uses TRBV24-1 and TRBJ2-1; a possible D gene is TRBD2 (6 bases). From germline, CDR1 is KGHDR and CDR2 SFDVKD. Trimming left V 7 bases short and J 7 bases short, with 19 bases between. The CDR3 spans 15 residues. CDR3 in amino acids: CATSVSGGARNEQFF. Written as DNA, the CDR3 is TGTGCCACCAGCGTTAGCGGAGGGGCTCGGAATGAGCAGTTCTTC.